A selection of T cell receptor beta chains follows, all from one sample in a study of cytomegalovirus exposure and HLA in healthy donors. Assay: immunoSEQ multiplex PCR; the TCRdb copy retains only in-frame clones and omits some. The table shows just over 150,000 clones, with about 75% occurring only once. The sequenced material came from PBMCs. These receptors originate from a female donor in good health and CMV-seronegative. CDR3s include the opening cysteine and the closing phenylalanine or tryptophan. A D gene is named only where the DNA matches it firmly. The listing skips clone size in some rows; elsewhere it reads once, few, many or a size class.

J	length	size	D	V	DNA	CDR3
TRBJ2-7	14	.	.	TRBV30	TGTGCCTGGAAGTCTCGGGGAATCCTCTACGAGCAGTACTTC	CAWKSRGILYEQYF
TRBJ2-7	11	.	TRBD2	TRBV20-1	TGCAGAGGGCTAGCGGGAGCTCAGCAGTACTTC	CRGLAGAQQYF
TRBJ1-3	16	.	TRBD1	TRBV5-1	TGCGCCAGCAGCTTCTTCGACAGGGTAGCGGGAAACACCATATATTTT	CASSFFDRVAGNTIYF
TRBJ2-1	12	.	.	TRBV30	TGTGCCTGGGGTCCGGGGAACAATGAGCAGTTCTTC	CAWGPGNNEQFF
TRBJ1-2	12	.	TRBD1	TRBV6-5	TGTGCCAGCAGCCAAGACAGGGGCGGCTACACCTTC	CASSQDRGGYTF
TRBJ1-1	13	few	.	TRBV7-8	TGTGCCAGCAGCCTACGACAGGTTGGTGAAGCTTTCTTT	CASSLRQVGEAFF
TRBJ1-4	16	.	.	TRBV9	TGTGCCAGCAGCGTAGGGGAGGGTCCCGCTAATGAAAAACTGTTTTTT	CASSVGEGPANEKLFF
TRBJ2-7	15	.	.	TRBV5-1	TGCGCCAGCAGCCTTTCGGGACGGGGGAACTACGAGCAGTACTTC	CASSLSGRGNYEQYF
TRBJ1-2	14	once	.	TRBV5-1	TGCGCCAGCAGCTTGGAACCCGGGAACTATGGCTACACCTTC	CASSLEPGNYGYTF
TRBJ2-5	13	few	.	TRBV10-3	TGTGCCATCAGTGATAGTGGGAGGGAGACCCAGTACTTC	CAISDSGRETQYF
TRBJ1-4	14	.	.	TRBV5-4	TGTGCCAGCAGCACCCAAGGAGTTAATGAAAAACTGTTTTTT	CASSTQGVNEKLFF
TRBJ2-7	13	few	.	TRBV7-9	TGTGCCAGCAGCTTAGGGAATACAGGGGAGCAGTACTTC	CASSLGNTGEQYF
TRBJ2-3	16	.	.	TRBV19	TGTGCCAGTAGTATACTTGGGCGGGGAAGCACAGATACGCAGTATTTT	CASSILGRGSTDTQYF
TRBJ1-1	14	.	.	TRBV5-1	TGCGCCAGCAGCGATACCAGGGCTTCCACTGAAGCTTTCTTT	CASSDTRASTEAFF
TRBJ1-1	12	.	TRBD1	TRBV13	TGTGCCAGCAGCAGAACAGGGGTTGGAGCTTTCTTT	CASSRTGVGAFF
TRBJ1-4	14	.	TRBD1	TRBV10-3	TGTGCCATCAGTGTACAGGGGAGAGATGAAAAACTGTTTTTT	CAISVQGRDEKLFF
TRBJ2-7	14	few	TRBD1	TRBV7-6	TGTGCCAGCAGCTTAGACAGGGGGCCCTACGAGCAGTACTTC	CASSLDRGPYEQYF
TRBJ2-7	15	.	TRBD1	TRBV9	TGTGCCAGCGGGACAGCGGCTCAGTCGGTCTACGAGCAGTACTTC	CASGTAAQSVYEQYF
TRBJ2-7	12	.	.	TRBV18	TGTGCCAGCTCACTCTCAGGGTTGGGGCAGTACTTC	CASSLSGLGQYF
TRBJ1-5	17	.	.	TRBV18	TGTGCCAGCTCACCAAGGAGGGTACGATATAGCAATCAGCCCCAGCATTTT	CASSPRRVRYSNQPQHF
TRBJ2-1	12	few	.	TRBV29-1	TGCCTCACGTCTGGGCCCGCCAATGAGCAGTTCTTC	CLTSGPANEQFF
TRBJ2-7	15	.	TRBD2	TRBV5-3	TGTGCCAGAAGCCCGACTAGCGGGCCACCCTACGAGCAGTACTTC	CARSPTSGPPYEQYF
TRBJ1-1	11	once	.	TRBV20-1	TGCAGTGCGGGCAGGGCCACTGAAGCTTTCTTT	CSAGRATEAFF
TRBJ2-3	14	.	TRBD2	TRBV5-1	TGCGCCAGCAGCCTAGCGGGGTACACAGATACGCAGTATTTT	CASSLAGYTDTQYF
TRBJ2-2	12	.	.	TRBV19	TGTGCCACTTCACAGGGACGCGGGGAGCTGTTTTTT	CATSQGRGELFF
TRBJ2-1	18	once	TRBD2	TRBV5-4	TGTGCCAGCAGCCCGGGGACTAGCGGGAGTATATCCTACAATGAGCAGTTCTTC	CASSPGTSGSISYNEQFF
TRBJ2-7	17	few	TRBD1	TRBV7-9	TGTGCCAGCAGCTTACCCCTTGCCAGGGGGATTCTCCACGAGCAGTACTTC	CASSLPLARGILHEQYF
TRBJ1-1	13	.	.	TRBV2	TGTGCCAGCAGTGAGTACGTCCCGGGACTAGCTTTCTTT	CASSEYVPGLAFF
TRBJ1-5	14	.	TRBD1	TRBV5-1	TGCGCCAGCAGCGAACAGGGGGCCGGTCAGCCCCAGCATTTT	CASSEQGAGQPQHF
TRBJ1-5	16	once	TRBD1	TRBV5-1	TGCGCCAGCAGCTTGGGGACAGGGGTTAGGGATCAGCCCCAGCATTTT	CASSLGTGVRDQPQHF
TRBJ1-4	14	.	TRBD1	TRBV28	TGTGCCAGCAGTCAGACAGGGGGAGGTGTAAAACTGTTTTTT	CASSQTGGGVKLFF
TRBJ2-5	14	.	.	TRBV18	TGTGCCAGCTCACCGTGGGGGCAGGAAGAGACCCAGTACTTC	CASSPWGQEETQYF
TRBJ1-2	13	.	.	TRBV21-1	TGTGCCAGCAGCAAAAGGCGGGGCACGAGCTACACCTTC	CASSKRRGTSYTF
TRBJ2-1	20	once	TRBD2	TRBV5-4	TGTGCCAGCAGCTTTTTGGTAGGGACTAGCGGGGGGTCATCCTACAATGAGCAGTTCTTC	CASSFLVGTSGGSSYNEQFF
TRBJ2-7	16	once	.	TRBV5-1	TGCGCCAGCAGCGACTGGACCCTAGGGGCCAACTACGAGCAGTACTTC	CASSDWTLGANYEQYF
TRBJ1-2	13	.	.	TRBV29-1	TGCAGCGTCGGGGGACCGTTGGAGGGAGGCTACACCTTC	CSVGGPLEGGYTF
TRBJ1-6	14	.	.	TRBV9	TGTGCCAGCGCCAGTGGCACCTATAATTCACCCCTCCACTTT	CASASGTYNSPLHF
TRBJ2-7	12	few	.	TRBV5-1	TGCGCCAGCAGCTTGGCGGGGAACGAGCAGTACTTC	CASSLAGNEQYF
TRBJ2-2	13	.	.	TRBV19	TGTGCCACCGGGCAGGGGAGAACCGGGGAGCTGTTTTTT	CATGQGRTGELFF
TRBJ2-2	15	.	.	TRBV6-5	TGTGCCAGCACAGGGTATACAAAATCCACCGGGGAGCTGTTTTTT	CASTGYTKSTGELFF
TRBJ2-7	13	.	TRBD1	TRBV14	TGTGCCAGCAGCCCGACAGGGGGCGGCGAGCAGTACTTC	CASSPTGGGEQYF
TRBJ1-2	13	.	TRBD1	TRBV28	TGTGCCAGCAGTTTAGGGACAGACAATGGCTACACCTTC	CASSLGTDNGYTF
TRBJ2-5	14	few	.	TRBV2	TGTGCCAGCAGTGATAGTGGCGGGAAAGAGACCCAGTACTTC	CASSDSGGKETQYF
TRBJ2-1	16	.	TRBD2	TRBV7-2	TGTGCCAGCAGCTTAAAGGGACTAGCGGGCCGAAATGAGCAGTTCTTC	CASSLKGLAGRNEQFF
TRBJ2-3	18	.	TRBD2	TRBV7-3	TGTGCCAGCAGCTTACACCCCCCCAGCGGGGGGGTGGCAGATACGCAGTATTTT	CASSLHPPSGGVADTQYF